This is a list of T cell receptor beta chains from one sample in a study of Graves' ophthalmopathy and Graves' hyperthyroidism. TCRdb ran MiXCR on the multiplex PCR reads and lists one entry per CDR3 protein. The table shows 260,000 or so distinct CDR3 sequences, with around 42% occurring only once. The sequenced sample consisted of peripheral blood. All receptors come from an adult man with Graves' ophthalmopathy. CDR3s include the opening cysteine and the closing phenylalanine or tryptophan. The order of the fields is V gene, J gene, D gene, clone size, CDR3 protein, CDR3 DNA. D genes are given only for firm matches. The listing skips clone size in some rows; elsewhere it reads once, few, many or a size class.

v_call: TRBV18
j_call: TRBJ1-2
d_call: NA
clone_size: NA
cdr3_aa: CASSPFEGPGYTF
cdr3_nt: TGTGCCAGCTCACCATTTGAAGGGCCTGGCTACACCTTC

v_call: TRBV20-1
j_call: TRBJ2-5
d_call: TRBD2
clone_size: few
cdr3_aa: CSARDGVLAGVIQETQYF
cdr3_nt: TGCAGTGCTAGAGATGGGGTTCTAGCGGGGGTAATACAAGAGACCCAGTACTTC

v_call: TRBV4-2
j_call: TRBJ1-1
d_call: NA
clone_size: NA
cdr3_aa: CASSQGPGRTEAFF
cdr3_nt: TGTGCCAGCAGCCAAGGGCCGGGGAGAACTGAAGCTTTCTTT

v_call: TRBV14
j_call: TRBJ1-2
d_call: NA
clone_size: NA
cdr3_aa: CAPPGGPSGDGYTF
cdr3_nt: TGTGCTCCCCCCGGGGGACCAAGCGGCGATGGCTACACCTTC

v_call: TRBV7-9
j_call: TRBJ2-1
d_call: NA
clone_size: NA
cdr3_aa: CASSLAVYNEQFF
cdr3_nt: TGTGCCAGCAGCTTAGCAGTCTACAATGAGCAGTTCTTC

v_call: TRBV6-5
j_call: TRBJ2-7
d_call: NA
clone_size: once
cdr3_aa: CASSDRDEQYF
cdr3_nt: TGTGCCAGCAGTGATCGGGACGAGCAGTACTTC

v_call: TRBV28
j_call: TRBJ1-4
d_call: NA
clone_size: NA
cdr3_aa: CASSFGTGDEKLFF
cdr3_nt: TGTGCCAGCAGTTTTGGGACGGGCGATGAAAAACTGTTTTTT

v_call: TRBV12-3/TRBV12-4
j_call: TRBJ2-2
d_call: TRBD1
clone_size: NA
cdr3_aa: CASSPWDRGTGELFF
cdr3_nt: TGTGCCAGCAGTCCCTGGGACAGGGGGACCGGGGAGCTGTTTTTT

v_call: TRBV9
j_call: TRBJ2-2
d_call: NA
clone_size: NA
cdr3_aa: CASSVGPSNTGELFF
cdr3_nt: TGTGCCAGCAGCGTAGGACCCTCGAACACCGGGGAGCTGTTTTTT

v_call: TRBV15
j_call: TRBJ1-3
d_call: NA
clone_size: many
cdr3_aa: CATSTPTAGNTIYF
cdr3_nt: TGTGCCACCAGCACCCCGACAGCTGGAAACACCATATATTTT

v_call: TRBV10-3
j_call: TRBJ2-7
d_call: NA
clone_size: NA
cdr3_aa: CASSFRARVYEQYF
cdr3_nt: TGTGCCAGCAGTTTTCGGGCTAGGGTCTACGAGCAGTACTTC

v_call: TRBV7-6
j_call: TRBJ1-5
d_call: NA
clone_size: NA
cdr3_aa: CASSLAGGRVGNQPQHF
cdr3_nt: TGTGCCAGCAGCTTAGCGGGGGGGCGCGTCGGCAATCAGCCCCAGCATTTT

v_call: TRBV7-9
j_call: TRBJ2-5
d_call: TRBD1
clone_size: NA
cdr3_aa: CASSPWDRGETQYF
cdr3_nt: TGTGCCAGCAGCCCCTGGGACAGGGGGGAGACCCAGTACTTC

v_call: TRBV10-3
j_call: TRBJ1-5
d_call: NA
clone_size: NA
cdr3_aa: CASSDRGGGSYQPQHF
cdr3_nt: TGTGCCAGCAGTGATCGAGGCGGGGGTAGTTATCAGCCCCAGCATTTT

v_call: TRBV2
j_call: TRBJ2-7
d_call: NA
clone_size: NA
cdr3_aa: CASTRGNEQYF
cdr3_nt: TGTGCCAGCACAAGAGGGAACGAGCAGTACTTC

v_call: TRBV7-8
j_call: TRBJ1-1
d_call: NA
clone_size: many
cdr3_aa: CASSLGLQAFF
cdr3_nt: TGTGCCAGCAGCTTAGGGCTCCAAGCTTTCTTT

v_call: TRBV25-1
j_call: TRBJ1-2
d_call: NA
clone_size: NA
cdr3_aa: CASSYSPGRSYGYTF
cdr3_nt: TGTGCCAGCAGTTACTCCCCAGGGCGCAGCTATGGCTACACCTTC

v_call: TRBV7-9
j_call: TRBJ1-4
d_call: NA
clone_size: NA
cdr3_aa: CASSDPGHHREKLFF
cdr3_nt: TGTGCCAGCAGTGATCCGGGACATCACCGAGAAAAACTGTTTTTT

v_call: TRBV5-1
j_call: TRBJ2-7
d_call: TRBD2
clone_size: NA
cdr3_aa: CASSNSGVYEQYF
cdr3_nt: TGCGCCAGCAGCAATAGCGGGGTGTACGAGCAGTACTTC

v_call: TRBV25-1
j_call: TRBJ1-2
d_call: NA
clone_size: NA
cdr3_aa: CASSESGSNYGYTF
cdr3_nt: TGTGCCAGCAGTGAAAGTGGGAGCAACTATGGCTACACCTTC

v_call: TRBV10-3
j_call: TRBJ2-5
d_call: TRBD2
clone_size: NA
cdr3_aa: CATKPSISAGGLQETQYF
cdr3_nt: TGTGCCACCAAGCCCTCTATATCAGCGGGGGGTCTCCAAGAGACCCAGTACTTC

v_call: TRBV5-5
j_call: TRBJ1-2
d_call: NA
clone_size: few
cdr3_aa: CASSSNRGRGYGYTF
cdr3_nt: TGTGCCAGCAGCTCGAACCGGGGCCGTGGCTATGGCTACACCTTC

v_call: TRBV14
j_call: TRBJ1-1
d_call: NA
clone_size: once
cdr3_aa: CASAPSGVTEAFF
cdr3_nt: TGTGCCAGCGCCCCTTCAGGGGTCACTGAAGCTTTCTTT

v_call: TRBV24-1
j_call: TRBJ1-1
d_call: NA
clone_size: many
cdr3_aa: CATSDLWDSEAFF
cdr3_nt: TGTGCCACCAGTGATTTGTGGGACTCTGAAGCTTTCTTT

v_call: TRBV19
j_call: TRBJ1-2
d_call: NA
clone_size: NA
cdr3_aa: CASSIFWGALDYGYTF
cdr3_nt: TGTGCCAGTAGTATCTTCTGGGGGGCGCTGGACTATGGCTACACCTTC

v_call: TRBV5-1
j_call: TRBJ1-5
d_call: TRBD1
clone_size: NA
cdr3_aa: CASSLEGQDNQPQHF
cdr3_nt: TGCGCCAGCAGCTTGGAGGGACAGGACAATCAGCCCCAGCATTTT

v_call: TRBV29-1
j_call: TRBJ1-2
d_call: NA
clone_size: many
cdr3_aa: CSVSAGYTF
cdr3_nt: TGCAGCGTTAGTGCGGGCTACACCTTC

v_call: TRBV15
j_call: TRBJ1-3
d_call: NA
clone_size: NA
cdr3_aa: CATSIGTSSGNTIYF
cdr3_nt: TGTGCCACCAGCATCGGGACAAGCTCTGGAAACACCATATATTTT

v_call: TRBV25-1
j_call: TRBJ1-6
d_call: NA
clone_size: many
cdr3_aa: CASSPLTGGNSPLHF
cdr3_nt: TGTGCCAGCAGTCCGCTGACAGGTGGGAATTCACCCCTCCACTTT

v_call: TRBV7-2
j_call: TRBJ1-2
d_call: NA
clone_size: NA
cdr3_aa: CASSYTRGVGYGYTF
cdr3_nt: TGTGCCAGCAGCTATACCCGGGGAGTCGGCTATGGCTACACCTTC

v_call: TRBV5-8
j_call: TRBJ2-7
d_call: NA
clone_size: NA
cdr3_aa: CASSLSNSYEQYF
cdr3_nt: TGTGCCAGCAGCTTGTCAAACTCCTACGAGCAGTACTTC

v_call: TRBV5-5
j_call: TRBJ1-4
d_call: TRBD1
clone_size: NA
cdr3_aa: CASSLPGGDEKLFF
cdr3_nt: TGTGCCAGCAGCTTGCCAGGGGGCGATGAAAAACTGTTTTTT

v_call: TRBV25-1
j_call: TRBJ1-2
d_call: NA
clone_size: NA
cdr3_aa: CASSQDLVQGPGYGYTF
cdr3_nt: TGTGCCAGCAGCCAAGATCTCGTACAGGGCCCTGGGTATGGCTACACCTTC

v_call: TRBV24-1
j_call: TRBJ2-7
d_call: NA
clone_size: NA
cdr3_aa: CASSPTTPAVSSEQYF
cdr3_nt: TGTGCCAGCTCACCAACTACACCCGCGGTCTCCAGCGAGCAGTACTTC

v_call: TRBV5-1
j_call: TRBJ2-2
d_call: NA
clone_size: NA
cdr3_aa: CASSLDWHTGELFF
cdr3_nt: TGCGCCAGCAGCTTGGACTGGCACACCGGGGAGCTGTTTTTT

v_call: TRBV7-9
j_call: TRBJ1-2
d_call: TRBD1
clone_size: NA
cdr3_aa: CASSNPGQGNGYTF
cdr3_nt: TGTGCCAGCAGCAATCCGGGACAGGGAAACGGCTACACCTTC

v_call: TRBV20-1
j_call: TRBJ1-1
d_call: TRBD1
clone_size: NA
cdr3_aa: CSAREGQGMNTEAFF
cdr3_nt: TGCAGTGCTAGAGAAGGACAGGGGATGAACACTGAAGCTTTCTTT

v_call: TRBV6-4
j_call: TRBJ2-6
d_call: TRBD1
clone_size: NA
cdr3_aa: CASSPVGQGIGWRANVLTF
cdr3_nt: TGTGCCAGCAGTCCCGTGGGACAGGGAATAGGTTGGAGGGCCAACGTCCTGACTTTC

v_call: TRBV4-1
j_call: TRBJ1-1
d_call: TRBD1
clone_size: NA
cdr3_aa: CASSQVGQGAFF
cdr3_nt: TGCGCCAGCAGCCAAGTGGGACAGGGGGCTTTCTTT

v_call: TRBV24-1
j_call: TRBJ1-5
d_call: NA
clone_size: many
cdr3_aa: CATSLGGNQPQHF
cdr3_nt: TGTGCCACCAGCTTAGGTGGCAATCAGCCCCAGCATTTT

v_call: TRBV19
j_call: TRBJ1-5
d_call: NA
clone_size: few
cdr3_aa: CATQQGRTNQPQHF
cdr3_nt: TGTGCCACCCAACAGGGAAGGACCAATCAGCCCCAGCATTTT

v_call: TRBV12-3/TRBV12-4
j_call: TRBJ2-7
d_call: NA
clone_size: NA
cdr3_aa: CASSLAMGYEQYF
cdr3_nt: TGTGCCAGCAGTTTAGCGATGGGTTACGAGCAGTACTTC

v_call: TRBV20-1
j_call: TRBJ1-2
d_call: TRBD1
clone_size: few
cdr3_aa: CSATRDRDGLYGYTF
cdr3_nt: TGCAGTGCGACCCGGGACAGGGATGGGCTCTATGGCTACACCTTC

v_call: TRBV5-8
j_call: TRBJ2-6
d_call: NA
clone_size: few
cdr3_aa: CASSYVRSSGANVLTF
cdr3_nt: TGTGCCAGCAGTTACGTGCGAAGCTCTGGGGCCAACGTCCTGACTTTC

v_call: TRBV25-1
j_call: TRBJ1-5
d_call: NA
clone_size: NA
cdr3_aa: CASRVGPLLNSNQPQHF
cdr3_nt: TGTGCCAGCAGAGTAGGTCCGTTATTGAATAGCAATCAGCCCCAGCATTTT

v_call: TRBV5-1
j_call: TRBJ2-7
d_call: NA
clone_size: NA
cdr3_aa: CASSLELREQYF
cdr3_nt: TGCGCCAGCAGCTTGGAATTGCGCGAGCAGTACTTC

v_call: TRBV9
j_call: TRBJ2-5
d_call: NA
clone_size: NA
cdr3_aa: CASSLTRPRAPQETQYF
cdr3_nt: TGTGCCAGCAGTCTGACCCGGCCCAGGGCCCCTCAAGAGACCCAGTACTTC

v_call: TRBV27
j_call: TRBJ2-7
d_call: NA
clone_size: NA
cdr3_aa: CASSLADSVPYEQYF
cdr3_nt: TGTGCCAGCAGCTTGGCCGACAGTGTTCCCTACGAGCAGTACTTC

v_call: TRBV9
j_call: TRBJ1-1
d_call: NA
clone_size: few
cdr3_aa: CASSVSVGDTNTEAFF
cdr3_nt: TGTGCCAGCAGCGTCTCAGTAGGGGACACAAACACTGAAGCTTTCTTT

v_call: TRBV29-1
j_call: TRBJ2-2
d_call: NA
clone_size: NA
cdr3_aa: CSVARGRVGELFF
cdr3_nt: TGCAGCGTTGCCAGGGGACGGGTCGGGGAGCTGTTTTTT

v_call: TRBV9
j_call: TRBJ2-7
d_call: NA
clone_size: NA
cdr3_aa: CASSLSSGEQYF
cdr3_nt: TGTGCCAGCAGCCTATCCTCGGGGGAGCAGTACTTC